This TCR beta chain came from a study of blood T cell repertoires in COVID-19. Turning to the study itself: The origin of the acute and convalescent COVID-19 samples was the United States, Italy and Spain. PBMCs, B-cell-depleted T cells, or T cells provided the cDNA or gDNA that made up the material.

The CDR3 has 12 residues. V was pared by 3 bases and J by 6 bases, with 6 bases between. In the study's own analysis: For nucleated cells, counts were estimated from reference gene primer amplification. Assay used: immunoSEQ multiplex PCR; TCRdb lists only in-frame clones, some missing. The V and J calls and clone size are taken from that table; D and trimming were inferred from the DNA. The sample shows about 120,000 clones, over 75% of them seen only once. Material: peripheral blood. This chain uses TRBV12-3 or TRBV12-4 with TRBJ1-3, with D uncertain. This receptor was taken from a man aged 80 or over with acute or convalescent COVID-19. The CDR3: CASSLGLNTIYF. Written as DNA, the CDR3 is TGTGCCAGCAGTTTGGGCCTAAACACCATATATTTT.